This TCR beta chain was sequenced in a study of OX40 agonist ivuxolimab in advanced cancers. This CDR3 contains 12 residues. V lost 4 bases and J lost 1, with 1 base in between. Germline loops: CDR1 SGHAT, CDR2 FQNNGV. The repertoire was sequenced with immunoSEQ multiplex PCR; TCRdb's copy has only in-frame clones and lacks some. Of approximately 45,000 clones in the sample, roughly four fifths are singletons; the top ten hold approximately 2%. The receptor was derived from an adult with an advanced solid tumor such as melanoma, head and neck, liver or kidney cancer. The chain carries TRBV11-2 and TRBJ2-2, with no clear D. Material: CD4+ or CD8+ T cells sorted from blood, obtained in a trial of the OX40 agonist ivuxolimab. The CDR3 protein is CASSWNTGELFF. In nucleotides, the CDR3 is TGTGCCAGCAGCTGGAACACCGGGGAGCTGTTTTTT.